This entry is about one T cell receptor beta chain. This record comes from a study of control samples from healthy donors and cancer patients. Trimming shortened V by 6 bases and J by 6 bases, and 12 bases separated the two germline ends. From germline, CDR1 is SGDLS and CDR2 YYNGEE. This CDR3 region has 13 residues. TCRdb's table, derived via immunoSEQ multiplex PCR, lists solely in-frame clones and lacks some. The sample lists some 120,000 clones; around 90% were seen once. The V and J genes are TRBV9 and TRBJ2-2; no definite D call. Input material: blood. The sequence came from a woman in her sixties or seventies in good health. The CDR3 reads CASKKASAGELFF. In DNA form, the CDR3 reads TGTGCCAGCAAGAAGGCTTCGGCCGGGGAGCTGTTTTTT.